The T cell receptor beta chain described here comes from a study of beta chain features in type 1 diabetes. Notes on the study in general: Equally in patients and controls, PCR might preferentially amplify shorter templates. Across patients, naive, central memory and Treg TCRB repertoires exhibited apparently greater similarity than was observed across healthy donors.

Worth noting for this clone: Its cognate antigen is unknown.

Every single donor gave one heparinised blood draw, and these averaged about 100 mL. Without exception, sorted populations had purity beyond 95%. Investigators reverse transcribed all isolated RNA, so they sequenced expressed TCRB transcripts. Using immunoSEQ multiplex PCR, the repertoire was profiled, and TCRdb retains in-frame clones only, with some absent. The sample lists approximately 60,000 clones; 59% were seen once. Deletions cut 3 bases from V and 1 base from J, with 10 bases between. Germline V CDR1 and CDR2: SNHLY, FYNNEI. CDR3 length: 14 residues. The sequenced sample consisted of Tregs from blood. This clonotype originated in a woman aged 18-29 years in good health. The chain joins TRBV2 to TRBJ2-7; D possibly corresponds to TRBD2 (5 bases). CDR3 sequence reads: CASSEEVLSYEQYF. DNA of the CDR3: TGTGCCAGCAGTGAGGAGGTATTATCCTACGAGCAGTACTTC.